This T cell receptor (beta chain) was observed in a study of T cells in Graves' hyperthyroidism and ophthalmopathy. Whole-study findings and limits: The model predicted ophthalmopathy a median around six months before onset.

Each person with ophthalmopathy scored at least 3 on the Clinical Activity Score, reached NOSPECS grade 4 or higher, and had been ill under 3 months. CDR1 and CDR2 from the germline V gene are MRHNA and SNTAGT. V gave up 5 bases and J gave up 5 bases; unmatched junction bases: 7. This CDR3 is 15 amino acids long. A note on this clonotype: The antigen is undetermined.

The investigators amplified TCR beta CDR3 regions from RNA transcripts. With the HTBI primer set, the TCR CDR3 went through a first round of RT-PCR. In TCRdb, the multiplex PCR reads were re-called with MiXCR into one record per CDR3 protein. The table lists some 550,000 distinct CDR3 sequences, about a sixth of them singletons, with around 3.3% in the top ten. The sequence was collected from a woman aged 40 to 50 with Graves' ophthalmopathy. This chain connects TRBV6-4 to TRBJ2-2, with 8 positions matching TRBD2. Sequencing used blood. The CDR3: CASSTNQRGTGELFF. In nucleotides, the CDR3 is TGTGCCAGCAGTACTAACCAGCGGGGGACCGGGGAGCTGTTTTTT.